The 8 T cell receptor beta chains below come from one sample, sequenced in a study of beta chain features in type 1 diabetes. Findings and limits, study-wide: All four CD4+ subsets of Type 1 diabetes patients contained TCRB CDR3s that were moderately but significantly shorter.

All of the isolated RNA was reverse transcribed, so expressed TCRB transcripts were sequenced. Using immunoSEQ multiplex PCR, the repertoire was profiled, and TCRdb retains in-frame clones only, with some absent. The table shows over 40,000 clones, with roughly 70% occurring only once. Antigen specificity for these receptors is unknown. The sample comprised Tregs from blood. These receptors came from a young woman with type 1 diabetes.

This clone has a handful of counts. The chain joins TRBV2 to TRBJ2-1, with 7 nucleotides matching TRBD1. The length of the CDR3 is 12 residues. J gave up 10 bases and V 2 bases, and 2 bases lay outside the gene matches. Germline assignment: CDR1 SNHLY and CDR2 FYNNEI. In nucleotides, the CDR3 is TGTGCCAGCAGTGAACTGGACAGGGAGCAGTTCTTC. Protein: CASSELDREQFF. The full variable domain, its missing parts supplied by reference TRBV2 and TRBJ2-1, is EPEVTQTPSHQVTQMGQEVILRCVPISNHLYFYWYRQILGQKVEFLVSFYNNEISEKSEIFDDQFSVERPDGSNFTLKIRSTKLEDSAMYFCASSELDREQFFGPGTRLTVL.

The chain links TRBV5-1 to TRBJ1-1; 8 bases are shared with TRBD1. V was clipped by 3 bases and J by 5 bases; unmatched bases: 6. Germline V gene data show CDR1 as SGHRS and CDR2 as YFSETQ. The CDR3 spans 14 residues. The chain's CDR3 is CASSYQGARTEAFF. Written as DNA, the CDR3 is TGCGCCAGCAGCTACCAGGGGGCTAGAACTGAAGCTTTCTTT.

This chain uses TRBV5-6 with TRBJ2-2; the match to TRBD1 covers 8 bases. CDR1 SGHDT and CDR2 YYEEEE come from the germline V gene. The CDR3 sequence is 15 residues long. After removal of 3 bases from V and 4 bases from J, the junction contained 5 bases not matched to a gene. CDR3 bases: TGTGCCAGCAGCTCAGGGGGCAGGAGCACCGGGGAGCTGTTTTTT. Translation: CASSSGGRSTGELFF.

The CDR3 DNA reads as TGCGCCAGCAGCCAAAACCGGGACTACCGACCCTACGAGCAGTACTTC. Its translation is CASSQNRDYRPYEQYF. This sequence joins TRBV5-1 and TRBJ2-7; 7 bases are shared with TRBD2. Germline CDR1 and CDR2: SGHRS and YFSETQ. V shed 4 bases, J shed 2 bases, and the junction held 12 bases outside the gene matches. The length of the CDR3 is 16 residues. The variable domain in full, completed from reference TRBV5-1 and TRBJ2-7, reads KAGVTQTPRYLIKTRGQQVTLSCSPISGHRSVSWYQQTPGQGLQFLFEYFSETQRNKGNFPGRFSGRQFSNSRSEMNVSTLELGDSALYLCASSQNRDYRPYEQYFGPGTRLTVT.

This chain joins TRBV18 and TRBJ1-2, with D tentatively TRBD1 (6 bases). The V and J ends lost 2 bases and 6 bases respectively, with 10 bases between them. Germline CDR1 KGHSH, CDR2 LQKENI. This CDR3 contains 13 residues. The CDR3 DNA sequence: TGTGCCAGCTCACCAGGGCAGGGGAATGGCTACACCTTC. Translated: CASSPGQGNGYTF.

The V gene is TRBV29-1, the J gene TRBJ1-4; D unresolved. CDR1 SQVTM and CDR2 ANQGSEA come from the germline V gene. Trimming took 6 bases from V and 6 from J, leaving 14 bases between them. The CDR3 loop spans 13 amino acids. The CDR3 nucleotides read TGCAGCGTCGGTGCCCAACCCGATGAAAAACTGTTTTTT. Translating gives CSVGAQPDEKLFF.

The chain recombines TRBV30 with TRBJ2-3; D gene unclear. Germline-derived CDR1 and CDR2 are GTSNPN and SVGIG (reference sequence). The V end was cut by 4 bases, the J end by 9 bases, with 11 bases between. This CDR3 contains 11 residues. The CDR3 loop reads CAWTSTETQYF. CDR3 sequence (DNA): TGTGCCTGGACTTCCACTGAAACGCAGTATTTT.

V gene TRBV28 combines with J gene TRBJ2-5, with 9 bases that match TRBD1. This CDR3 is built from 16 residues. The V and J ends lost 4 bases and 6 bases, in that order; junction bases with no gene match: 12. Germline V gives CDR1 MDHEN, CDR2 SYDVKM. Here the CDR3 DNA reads TGTGCCAGCAGTTCCCCCTCGGGACAGGGTGCGAAGACCCAGTACTTC. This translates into CASSSPSGQGAKTQYF.